This T cell receptor (beta chain) was documented in a study of Ad26.COV2.S vaccination and SARS-CoV-2 variants. The study's findings and limits: There was a possibility that the TCR breadth and depth analyses underestimated total T cell responses. Greater spike-specific TCR breadth was seen in vaccine recipients than in placebo recipients.

Comments on this clone: The antigen remains undetermined.

Here immunoSEQ multiplex PCR was the method, and the copy in TCRdb shows in-frame clones only, minus some. Of 300,000 to 450,000 clones in the sample, 85% were seen once. CDR3 length: 11 amino acids. Trimming pared 5 bases from V and 5 bases from J, leaving 4 bases between. CDR1 is MDHEN, CDR2 SYDVKM, per germline. The treatment here: some 20 received Ad26.COV2.S at low or high dose, single or two shots; five or six received placebo; per-sample allocation not given. Sample collection was performed on day 63 after the first vaccine or placebo injection. An Ad26 vector expressing Wuhan-strain SARS-CoV-2 spike served as the vaccine.

This chain connects TRBV28 to TRBJ2-1; D remains ambiguous. This receptor was identified in a person between 18 and 65 years old who received the Ad26.COV2.S COVID-19 vaccine or a placebo. The material sequenced was peripheral blood, taken in a trial of Ad26.COV2.S vaccine versus placebo. The CDR3 coding sequence is TGTGCCAGCAGTGAGAACAATGAGCAGTTCTTC. Protein product: CASSENNEQFF.